This entry lists 7 T cell receptor beta chains sequenced from one sample in a study of blood T cells in healthy people across ages. A second roughly 6 to 12 cycle PCR used barcoded and J-beta primers. TCRdb ran MiXCR on the 5' RACE reads and lists one entry per CDR3 protein. The sample consists of 750,000 or so distinct CDR3 sequences, around 25% of them appearing once. This same sample was also taken into another study, of T cells of mothers and their children.

Sequenced: blood. The receptors were gathered from a boy aged 5 to 17 in good health.

V gene TRBV4-3 combines with J gene TRBJ2-7, with a weak D call TRBD2 (6 bases). Germline lookup yields CDR1 LGHNA and CDR2 YSLEER. Between the trimmed V and J ends, which lost 0 bases and 5 bases, there was a span of 11 bases. The CDR3 has 14 amino acids. The CDR3 DNA is TGCGCCAGCAGCCAAGAGGCTAGCGTACACGAGCAGTACTTC. Encoded protein: CASSQEASVHEQYF.

This chain uses TRBV29-1 with TRBJ2-3; the D gene is possibly TRBD2 (6 bases). This CDR3 is 13 amino acids long. Germline CDR1 is SQVTM and CDR2 is ANQGSEA. V lost 4 bases and J lost 1, with 9 bases in between. The CDR3, as DNA: TGCAGCGTTGGACTAGAAGGCACAGATACGCAGTATTTT. This encodes CSVGLEGTDTQYF.

This rearrangement joins TRBV7-2 to TRBJ2-3; D possibly corresponds to TRBD2 (5 bases). V dropped 5 bases and J dropped 0 bases, with 9 bases sitting between them. Looked up from germline, CDR1 is SGHTA and CDR2 is FQGNSA. The CDR3 is made up of 14 amino acids. The CDR3 reads CASSGLHSTDTQYF. The CDR3 nucleotides read TGTGCCAGCAGCGGACTCCATAGCACAGATACGCAGTATTTT.

The chain uses TRBV7-9 and TRBJ2-7; D unclear. CDR1 is SEHNR, CDR2 FQNEAQ, per germline (reference sequence). The V end was cut by 2 bases, the J end by 7 bases, with 12 bases between. The CDR3 sequence is 13 residues long. The CDR3 is CASSLSTPFEQYF. Written as DNA, the CDR3 is TGTGCCAGCAGCTTATCAACTCCGTTTGAGCAGTACTTC. Full variable domain (remainder filled in from reference TRBV7-9 and TRBJ2-7): DTGVSQNPRHKITKRGQNVTFRCDPISEHNRLYWYRQTLGQGPEFLTYFQNEAQLEKSRLLSDRFSAERPKGSFSTLEIQRTEQGDSAMYLCASSLSTPFEQYFGPGTRLTVT.

As regards this clonotype: A read error may produce the germline difference seen at one junction end. CDR3 residues: CASSAGPLGGTPYF. The DNA for the CDR3 is TGTGCCAGCAGTGCTGGACCCTTAGGTGGGACCCCGTACTTC. The V gene is TRBV28, the J gene TRBJ2-5, with D possibly called TRBD1 or TRBD2 (5 bases each). Germline CDR1 MDHEN, CDR2 SYDVKM. The CDR3 has 14 residues.

A few counts support this clonotype. J is TRBJ2-1 and V is TRBV11-1; the match to TRBD2 covers 9 bases. This CDR3 is 19 amino acids long. The germline CDR1 and CDR2 sequences are SGHAT and FQDESV (reference sequence). V trimming: 1 base; J trimming: 5 bases; junction bases outside the gene matches: 15. The CDR3 DNA sequence: TGTGCCAGCAGCTTAGAACTCCCGTCTAGCGGGAATCCCCACAATGAGCAGTTCTTC. Protein sequence: CASSLELPSSGNPHNEQFF.

This clonotype has only a few counts. The chain recombines TRBV12-3 or TRBV12-4 with TRBJ2-5; tentatively, D is TRBD1 (6 bases). The germline V and J ends were trimmed by 4 bases and 0 bases, with 9 bases remaining between them. This CDR3 spans 14 amino acids. The CDR3 is CASSWGHNQETQYF. CDR3 nucleotides: TGTGCCAGCAGTTGGGGACACAACCAAGAGACCCAGTACTTC.